Listed here are 16 T cell receptor beta chains from one sample, sequenced in a study of cytomegalovirus exposure and HLA in healthy donors. PCR primers comprised 60 Vbeta and 13 Jbeta primers. Sequencing was performed with immunoSEQ multiplex PCR; in TCRdb, only in-frame clones are kept and a portion is missing. The data hold 150,000 to 200,000 clones, with 82% observed a single time. The sequenced sample consisted of PBMCs. The receptors derive from a girl aged 2-10 years in good health and CMV-seropositive.

CDR3 protein: CSVQGLAGSTQETQYF. In DNA, the CDR3 is TGCAGCGTCCAAGGACTAGCGGGAAGCACCCAAGAGACCCAGTACTTC. The chain is built from TRBV29-1 and TRBJ2-5, with 12 bases lining up with TRBD2. V lost 6 bases to trimming and J lost 1 base; unmatched junction nucleotides: 9. From germline, CDR1 is SQVTM and CDR2 ANQGSEA. The CDR3 sequence is 16 residues long.

The chain links TRBV30 to TRBJ2-3, with 9 bases fitting TRBD2. Germline V gene sequence: CDR1 GTSNPN, CDR2 SVGIG (reference sequence). The CDR3 totals 16 residues. After removal of 2 bases from V and 6 bases from J, the junction contained 12 bases not matched to a gene. The DNA for the CDR3 is TGTGCCTGGAGTCCCTCGGGGCTAGCGGGATCGGATACGCAGTATTTT. Translated, it gives CAWSPSGLAGSDTQYF.

This clone has only one observation. DNA of the CDR3: TGCGCCAGCAGCCAAGGCATAGCGGGAGGCCCGAACACCGGGGAGCTGTTTTTT. It yields the protein CASSQGIAGGPNTGELFF. The V call is TRBV4-1, the J call TRBJ2-2; 10 positions agree with TRBD2. V lost 1 base to trimming and J lost 0 bases; unmatched junction nucleotides: 5. Germline assignment: CDR1 MGHRA and CDR2 YSYEKL. This CDR3 region has 18 residues.

This chain joins TRBV10-3 and TRBJ2-3; 8 nucleotides line up with TRBD2. CDR3 length: 16 residues. The germline V gene encodes CDR1 ENHRY and CDR2 SYGVKD. V gave up 1 base and J gave up 0 bases; unmatched junction bases: 3. The CDR3 region is CAISEYGTRSTDTQYF. CDR3 nucleotides: TGTGCCATCAGTGAGTATGGGACTAGGAGCACAGATACGCAGTATTTT.

The chain carries TRBV28 and TRBJ2-1, with 10 bases identical to TRBD2. The germline V gene encodes CDR1 MDHEN and CDR2 SYDVKM. The length of the CDR3 is 15 residues. V shed 5 bases and J 9 bases; nucleotides not matched to a gene: 10. CDR3 loop: CASSEASGSSVEQFF. CDR3 nucleotides: TGTGCCAGCAGTGAAGCTAGCGGGAGTTCTGTTGAGCAGTTCTTC.

The genes are TRBV28 and TRBJ1-1; 8 bases are a match to TRBD1. The V gene's germline CDR1 is MDHEN and CDR2 SYDVKM. This CDR3 has 14 amino acids. Losses at the gene ends were 2 bases for V and 5 bases for J; bases not matched to a gene: 4. CDR3 amino acids: CASSLRQGATEAFF. The CDR3 nucleotides are TGTGCCAGCAGTTTAAGGCAGGGGGCGACTGAAGCTTTCTTT.

The V gene is TRBV4-1, the J gene TRBJ2-3, with 10 bases lining up with TRBD2. The CDR3 is made up of 19 amino acids. The V segment lost 1 base and the J segment 2 bases; nucleotides outside the gene matches: 12. Per the germline V gene, CDR1 is MGHRA and CDR2 is YSYEKL. The CDR3 here is CASSQGPSGSMGVTDTQYF. The CDR3 DNA reads as TGCGCCAGCAGCCAAGGGCCTAGCGGGAGTATGGGGGTCACAGATACGCAGTATTTT.

In its sample, this clone was seen once. The chain uses TRBV28 and TRBJ1-5, with D tentatively TRBD1 (6 bases). Trimming stripped 5 bases from V and 5 bases from J, with 37 bases between. CDR1 is MDHEN, CDR2 SYDVKM, per germline. CDR3 size: 22 residues. CDR3 coding DNA: TGTGCCAGCAGTGGATATACCCCCGGTGGACAGTTCGGGGTTAGAGGGTATCAGCCCCAGCATTTT. As protein: CASSGYTPGGQFGVRGYQPQHF.

The chain links TRBV2 to TRBJ1-1; no definite D call. The germline V and J ends were trimmed by 10 bases and 4 bases, with 13 bases remaining between them. Per the germline V gene, CDR1 is SNHLY and CDR2 is FYNNEI. The CDR3 runs 12 residues. The DNA for the CDR3 is TGTGCCACCACCGGTCGGGGCACTGAAGCTTTCTTT. Protein sequence: CATTGRGTEAFF.

The chain is built from TRBV2 and TRBJ2-7; 8 nucleotides match TRBD2. V was clipped by 6 bases and J by 3 bases; unmatched bases: 10. Germline V gives CDR1 SNHLY, CDR2 FYNNEI. The CDR3 is made up of 15 amino acids. The CDR3 coding sequence is TGTGCCAGCAGGCAGTCGAGCGGGGGCATCTACGAGCAGTACTTC. It translates to CASRQSSGGIYEQYF. The variable domain in full, completed from reference TRBV2 and TRBJ2-7, reads EPEVTQTPSHQVTQMGQEVILRCVPISNHLYFYWYRQILGQKVEFLVSFYNNEISEKSEIFDDQFSVERPDGSNFTLKIRSTKLEDSAMYFCASRQSSGGIYEQYFGPGTRLTVT.

The V call is TRBV6-5, the J call TRBJ2-7, with 9 bases that match TRBD2. V dropped 6 bases and J dropped 4; count of bases not matched to a gene: 10. The CDR3 extends over 15 amino acids. Germline CDR1 reads MNHEY; CDR2 reads SVGAGI. The CDR3 DNA is TGTGCCAGCAGGACACTAGCGGGTCAAGGTTACGAGCAGTACTTC. Translation: CASRTLAGQGYEQYF.

The chain recombines TRBV27 with TRBJ1-2; D may be TRBD1 (6 bases). The germline gives CDR1 MNHEY, CDR2 SMNVEV (reference sequence). V was clipped by 8 bases and J by 0 bases, with 10 bases between them. This CDR3 spans 13 amino acids. As DNA, the CDR3 is TGTGCCAGCCGGGACACCCCTAACTATGGCTACACCTTC. Its translation is CASRDTPNYGYTF.

The V call is TRBV28, the J call TRBJ1-3, with 7 bases lining up with TRBD1. CDR3 length equals 17 residues. V dropped 1 base and J dropped 0; count of bases not matched to a gene: 6. The V gene's germline CDR1 is MDHEN and CDR2 SYDVKM. The CDR3 reads CASSLSLQGLSGNTIYF. The CDR3 DNA reads as TGTGCCAGCAGTTTATCCCTACAGGGGCTCTCTGGAAACACCATATATTTT.

V gene TRBV30 combines with J gene TRBJ1-2; 12 positions match TRBD1. This CDR3 has 15 amino acids. After removal of 7 bases from V and 8 bases from J, the junction contained 14 bases not matched to a gene. Per germline, CDR1 GTSNPN and CDR2 SVGIG (reference sequence). As DNA, the CDR3 is TGTGCCTACCCAGCTAGGGACAGGGGGCGCCGGGGCTACACCTTC. Translating gives CAYPARDRGRRGYTF.

This clone came up a few times. At one boundary the junction diverges from the germline segment, which might be a read error. The chain uses TRBV10-3 and TRBJ2-1, with 7 nucleotides matching TRBD2. Germline values: CDR1 ENHRY, CDR2 SYGVKD. The CDR3 consists of 14 residues. The CDR3 DNA reads as TGTGCCATCACTGAGGCGGGAGACTACAATGAGCAGTTCTTC. Its protein product is CAITEAGDYNEQFF.

The chain employs TRBV7-9 and TRBJ2-1, with D tentatively TRBD2 (6 bases). Germline assignment: CDR1 SEHNR and CDR2 FQNEAQ (reference sequence). V lost 5 bases, J lost 6 bases, and 23 bases lay in between. The CDR3 runs 17 residues. The CDR3 loop reads CASSPSVWSSVRNEQFF. CDR3 coding DNA: TGTGCCAGCAGCCCCAGTGTATGGTCTAGCGTACGCAATGAGCAGTTCTTC.